This T cell receptor (beta chain) was sequenced for a study of hypomethylating agent response in myelodysplastic syndrome listed by TCRdb under 2021. In the study overall: The hypomethylating agents azacitidine (about 75% of the 11) or decitabine (3 of 11) were used to treat the patients. Of the myelodysplastic syndrome patients in the cohort, nine or ten were male and 2 were female. Patients had a mean age of approximately 72 +/- 6.3 years, and a diploid cytogenetic profile was the most common. TET2 was the most frequent mutation, present in 5 of 11 patients. Complete response or hematologic improvement was achieved by six patients, and roughly 5 patients were classified as non-responders. Response was defined as complete response or hematologic improvement, and patients who met neither criterion were classified as non-responders. Broad study findings and their caveats: Only 11 to 12 patients were analyzed, so the study cohort was small. Healthy control donors were not age-matched to MDS patients, which could have impacted the MDS versus healthy comparison. Possible recognition of novel MDS antigens by the shared GLIPH2 clusters was not confirmed, and experimental validation of that possible recognition is needed. After hypomethylating agent treatment, no significant change in richness, rarefaction diversity or clonality was seen, either across all patients or within response groups. Novel clonotypes were found to emerge more often in responders, whereas more contracted clonotypes were observed in non-responders after treatment.

T-cell subsets were not sorted, so the analysis was performed on bulk bone marrow. Bone marrow from over 10 myelodysplastic syndrome patients was immunosequenced for TCR beta CDR3 regions before and after hypomethylating agent therapy. Each patient contributed a baseline bone marrow plus two to three bone marrows at different post-treatment timepoints for longitudinal repertoire tracking. Genomic DNA was isolated from whole bone marrow, and DNA quality was assessed with TapeStation, NanoDrop OneC and PicoGreen assays. V and J lose 4 bases and 0 bases, and a span of 12 bases separates them. Taken from cysteine to phenylalanine, the CDR3 has 15 residues. Left in the record is the CDR3 DNA by itself, 45 bases read in frame from the first base. Library generation was performed with the immunoSEQ multiplex PCR assay. Each sample was run at survey resolution as two replicates of roughly 200 ng apiece, for a total of approximately 400 ng of DNA. Using multiplex PCR primers aimed at V and J genes, the hsTCRB kit picked up rearranged TCRB sequences in genomic DNA. The CDR3 region was amplified in a first PCR of 31 cycles using the QIAGEN Multiplex PCR Kit. A second PCR of around 8 cycles attached sample barcodes and Illumina adapters to each replicate. A QuantStudio 6 together with the KAPA library quantification kit was used to quantify the pooled libraries. About 14 pM of pooled libraries was sequenced on an Illumina MiSeq using 156-cycle single-end reads plus a 15-cycle index read. In the authors' own workflow: Of roughly 170,000 unique clonotypes, 1.5% to 2% were flagged by VDJdb annotation as previously reported viral-epitope-specific. Raw reads were processed by the immunoSEQ Data Assistant and immunoSEQ Analyzer into normalized, annotated TCRB repertoires. Clonotypes were analyzed with the immunarch R package version 0.6.5 and BioAnalyzer. Before richness was estimated, every repertoire was downsampled to match the clone count of the smallest repertoire. Fisher's exact tests classified clonotypes as expanded, contracted or novel, with novel meaning zero frequency before treatment. Significantly changed CDR3 beta sequences were clustered with GLIPH2 at simulation_depth=1000 and kmer_min_depth=3, and CDR3s shorter than five residues were left out. TCRdb re-hosts the immuneACCESS table, in-frame sequences only. Its copies lack some clones; in the studies checked, an unresolved V gene accounts for under half of them, and the cause for the rest is not known. V, J and clone size are those of that table, while D and trimming were read from the DNA. In all, the sample holds about 5,100 clones, and 70% to 90% of those were seen once. Over 15% of the sample is in the top ten clones.

As regards this clone: What this receptor recognizes is not known. No quality values exist for individual bases; no much larger clone is one base distant.

The sequences come from bone marrow, collected before or after starting hypomethylating agent treatment for myelodysplastic syndrome (not recorded which). The clonotype comes from a human donor with myelodysplastic syndrome. This sequence uses TRBV5-3 and TRBJ2-3, with no D gene named confidently. TRBV5-3 is noted as an ORF with a role that remains uncertain. The DNA reads TGTGCCAGAAGCCCGAGAGTGCGGAGCACAGATACGCAGTATTTT. This yields the protein CARSPRVRSTDTQYF.